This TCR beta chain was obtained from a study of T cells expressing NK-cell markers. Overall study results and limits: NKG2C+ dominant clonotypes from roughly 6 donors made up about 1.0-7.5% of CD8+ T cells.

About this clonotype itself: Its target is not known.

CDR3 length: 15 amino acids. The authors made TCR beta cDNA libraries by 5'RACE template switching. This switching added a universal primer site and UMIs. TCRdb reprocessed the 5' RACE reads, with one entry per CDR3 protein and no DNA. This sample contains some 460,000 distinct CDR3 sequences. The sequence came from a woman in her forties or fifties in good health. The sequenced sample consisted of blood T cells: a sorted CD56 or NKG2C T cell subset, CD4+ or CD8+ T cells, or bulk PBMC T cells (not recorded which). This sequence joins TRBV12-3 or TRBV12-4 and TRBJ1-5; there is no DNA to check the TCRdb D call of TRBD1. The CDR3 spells CASSFRQGLGQPQHF.